The present T cell receptor beta chain was sequenced within a study of metastatic and nonmetastatic thyroid tumors. The entire patient cohort was treatment-naive prior to thyroid surgery. This clone was seen repeatedly, ten times or more. TCRdb recomputed clones from the PCR reads via MiXCR. The sample includes 25,000 or so clones, roughly 24% of them seen just once. Per germline, CDR1 SGHTA and CDR2 FQGNSA. This CDR3 has 13 residues. Trimming took off 2 bases at V and 7 bases at J, with 9 bases between the two ends. The chain couples TRBV7-2 to TRBJ1-5; D may be TRBD1 (6 bases). Specimen: blood. The TCR comes from a female donor with papillary thyroid cancer or a benign thyroid nodule (not recorded which). Some clones in this sample may be carry-over from other donors' samples. The CDR3 region is CASSLRGQQPQHF. The CDR3 DNA reads as TGTGCCAGCAGCTTACGGGGGCAACAGCCCCAGCATTTT.